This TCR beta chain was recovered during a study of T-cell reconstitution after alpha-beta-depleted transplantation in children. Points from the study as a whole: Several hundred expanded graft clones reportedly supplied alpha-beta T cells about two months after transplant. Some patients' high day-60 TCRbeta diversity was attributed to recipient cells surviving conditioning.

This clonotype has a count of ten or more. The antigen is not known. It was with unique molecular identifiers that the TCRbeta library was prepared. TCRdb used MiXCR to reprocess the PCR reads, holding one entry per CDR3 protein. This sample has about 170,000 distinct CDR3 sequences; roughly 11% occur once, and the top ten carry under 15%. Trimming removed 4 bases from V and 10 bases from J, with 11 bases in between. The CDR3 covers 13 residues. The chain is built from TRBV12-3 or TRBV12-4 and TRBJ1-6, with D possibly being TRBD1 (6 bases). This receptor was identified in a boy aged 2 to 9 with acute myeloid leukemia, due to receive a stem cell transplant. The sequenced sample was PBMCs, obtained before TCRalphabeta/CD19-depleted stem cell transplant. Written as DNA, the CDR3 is TGTGCCAGCAGTTACAGGGACCCCTCACCCCTCCACTTT. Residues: CASSYRDPSPLHF.